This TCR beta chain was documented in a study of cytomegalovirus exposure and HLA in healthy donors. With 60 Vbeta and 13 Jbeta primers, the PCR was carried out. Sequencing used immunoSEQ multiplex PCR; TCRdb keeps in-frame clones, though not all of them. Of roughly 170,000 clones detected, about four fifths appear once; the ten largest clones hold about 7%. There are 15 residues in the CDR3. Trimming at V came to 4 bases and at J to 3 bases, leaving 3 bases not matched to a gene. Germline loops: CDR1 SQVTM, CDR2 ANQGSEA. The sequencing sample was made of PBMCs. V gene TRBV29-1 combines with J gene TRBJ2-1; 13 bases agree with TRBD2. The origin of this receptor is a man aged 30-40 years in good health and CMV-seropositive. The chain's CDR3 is CSVGLAGGHYNEQFF. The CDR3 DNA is TGCAGCGTTGGACTAGCGGGAGGACACTACAATGAGCAGTTCTTC.